This T cell receptor beta chain is drawn from a study of blood T cell repertoires in COVID-19. Overall study context: Both acute and convalescent COVID-19 samples were obtained from the United States, Italy and Spain. T cells, B-cell-depleted T cells, or PBMCs supplied cDNA or gDNA.

V dropped 4 bases and J dropped 10 bases, with 19 bases sitting between them. The CDR3 extends over 15 amino acids. The germline CDR1 and CDR2 sequences are SNHLY and FYNNEI. Assay: immunoSEQ multiplex PCR; the TCRdb copy retains only in-frame clones and omits some. The sample has 40,000 to 60,000 clones; 84% are singletons. The sample comprised peripheral blood. This sequence was found in a man aged 50 to 59 with active COVID-19. The chain links TRBV2 to TRBJ1-4; D gene uncertain. The CDR3 coding sequence is TGTGCCAGCAGTGCGTCGGGGAGAGTGTATGTAAAACTGTTTTTT. This gives the protein CASSASGRVYVKLFF. The variable domain in full, with the rest retrieved from reference TRBV2 and TRBJ1-4, is EPEVTQTPSHQVTQMGQEVILRCVPISNHLYFYWYRQILGQKVEFLVSFYNNEISEKSEIFDDQFSVERPDGSNFTLKIRSTKLEDSAMYFCASSASGRVYVKLFFGSGTQLSVL.